A selection of T cell receptor beta chains follows, all from one sample in a study of HIV-infected patients and healthy controls. TCRdb reprocessed the 5' RACE reads with MiXCR, giving one entry per CDR3 protein. The data hold roughly 20,000 distinct CDR3 sequences, with 9% to 15% observed a single time. The source material was blood. These receptors all come from an adult in good health. Each CDR3 is given with its conserved first and last residue. The D gene is left open where the match is weak. Clone size is stated in some rows and not others, as once, few, many or a class when expanded.

D	V	size	J	DNA	CDR3
NA	TRBV29-1	NA	TRBJ2-7	TGCAGCGCCCGTACAGTGAACTACGAGCAGTACTTC	CSARTVNYEQYF
NA	TRBV15	medium-sized	TRBJ2-1	TGTGCCACCAGCAGAGACTGGCGCAATGAGCAGTTCTTC	CATSRDWRNEQFF
NA	TRBV7-9	medium-sized	TRBJ1-5	TGTGCCAGCCGGGGCGGCAATCAGCCCCAGCATTTT	CASRGGNQPQHF
NA	TRBV5-1	many	TRBJ2-1	TGCGCCAGCAGCCCACGGACGGACCGGAGCCATGAGCAGTTCTTC	CASSPRTDRSHEQFF
NA	TRBV6-6	few	TRBJ2-2	TGTGCCACGGGAAGACGGTCCACGAACACCGGGGAGCTGTTTTTT	CATGRRSTNTGELFF
NA	TRBV30	many	TRBJ2-6	TGTGCCTGGGATATCTCTGGGGCCAACGTCCTGACTTTC	CAWDISGANVLTF
NA	TRBV30	NA	TRBJ1-6	TGTGCCTGGAGTGTGGATTCACCCCTCCACTTT	CAWSVDSPLHF
NA	TRBV7-9	NA	TRBJ2-3	TGTGCCAGCAGCTTTGGACAGTTAGACGCAGATACGCAGTATTTT	CASSFGQLDADTQYF
TRBD1	TRBV4-1	medium-sized	TRBJ2-1	TGCGCCAGCAGCCCTGTGGGGACAGGGGCCTACAATGAGCAGTTCTTC	CASSPVGTGAYNEQFF
NA	TRBV4-3	medium-sized	TRBJ1-2	TGCGCCAGCAGCCAAGTACTACGGGCCAACTATGGCTACACCTTC	CASSQVLRANYGYTF
TRBD1	TRBV5-5	NA	TRBJ1-5	TGTGCCAGCAGCACAGGACAGGGGGGCACCAAGGATTTT	CASSTGQGGTKDF
NA	TRBV18	many	TRBJ1-2	TGTGCCAGCGCAGGTGGGGCTGACTATGGCTACACCTTC	CASAGGADYGYTF
NA	TRBV18	NA	TRBJ1-1	TGTGCCAGCTCACTTAGAGGGCCGTCGGGCACTGAAGCTTTCTTT	CASSLRGPSGTEAFF
TRBD2	TRBV29-1	NA	TRBJ2-3	TGCAGAGGAACGCCGGCGGGGGGGGCCACAGATACGCAGTATTTT	CRGTPAGGATDTQYF
NA	TRBV12-3/TRBV12-4	medium-sized	TRBJ2-5	TGTGCCAGCAGTTTGGAGGGGGAGTACCAAGAGACCCAGTACTTC	CASSLEGEYQETQYF
TRBD1	TRBV6-2/TRBV6-3	medium-sized	TRBJ2-7	TGTGCCAGCAGCTACCGGGGACAGGGGGCCCACGAGCAGTACTTC	CASSYRGQGAHEQYF
TRBD1	TRBV9	medium-sized	TRBJ1-5	TGTGCCAGCAGCGAGGGACAGGGGCTGTATCAGCCCCAGCATTTT	CASSEGQGLYQPQHF
NA	TRBV20-1	few	TRBJ2-3	TGCAGTGCTAGTATTGCGGGGGCGCCGGATACGCAGTATTTT	CSASIAGAPDTQYF
NA	TRBV5-5	medium-sized	TRBJ2-3	TGTGCCAGCAGCTTAGCCGGGGTCGTGCCAGATACGCAGTATTTT	CASSLAGVVPDTQYF
TRBD1	TRBV12-3/TRBV12-4	NA	TRBJ1-1	TGTGCCAGCAGACGGACAGGGGGCGATTACACTGAAGCTTTCTTT	CASRRTGGDYTEAFF
TRBD1	TRBV7-2	many	TRBJ1-2	TGTGCCATCAACGGACAGGGGAGATATGGCTACACCTTC	CAINGQGRYGYTF
TRBD1	TRBV2	medium-sized	TRBJ1-6	TGTGCCAGCACTGACCTGGGACAGTCAAATTCACCCCTCCACTTT	CASTDLGQSNSPLHF
NA	TRBV5-1	many	TRBJ2-2	TGCGCCAGCAGCCCTTATAGCCGGACCGGGGAGCTGTTTTTT	CASSPYSRTGELFF